The entry below gives a single TCR beta chain sequence along with its context. Its antigen is unidentified. Treatment indicated: roughly 20 received Ad26.COV2.S at low or high dose, single or two shots; 5 received placebo; per-sample allocation not given. Vaccine and placebo recipients were sampled on day 63 after the first injection. Expressing Wuhan-strain SARS-CoV-2 spike, an Ad26 vector served as the vaccine. This entry is derived from a study of Ad26.COV2.S vaccination and SARS-CoV-2 variants. Points from the study as a whole: Total T cell responses may have been underestimated by the TCR breadth and depth analyses. It was found that vaccine and placebo recipients had similar non-spike TCR breadth. It was vaccine recipients, not placebo recipients, who had the higher spike-specific TCR breadth.

Clones were sequenced by immunoSEQ multiplex PCR, and TCRdb holds only the in-frame ones, with some missing. The sample yields hundreds of thousands of clones, roughly 90% seen once. CDR1 is GTSNPN and CDR2 is SVGIG in the germline V gene (reference sequence). V lost 2 bases to trimming and J lost 3 bases, with 15 bases between them. The CDR3 runs 15 residues. This receptor was identified in a person between 18 and 60 years old who received the Ad26.COV2.S COVID-19 vaccine or a placebo. The chain carries TRBV30 and TRBJ2-3, with D perhaps TRBD2 (5 bases). Sequences were derived from peripheral blood, sampled in a trial of Ad26.COV2.S vaccine versus placebo. The CDR3 region is CAWSRRLAQTDTQYF. CDR3 DNA: TGTGCCTGGAGTCGACGGCTAGCTCAGACAGATACGCAGTATTTT. The full variable domain, completed using reference TRBV30 and TRBJ2-3, is SQTIHQWPATLVQPVGSPLSLECTVEGTSNPNLYWYRQAAGRGLQLLFYSVGIGQISSEVPQNLSASRPQDRQFILSSKKLLLSDSGFYLCAWSRRLAQTDTQYFGPGTRLTVL.